The 9 T cell receptor beta chains presented below share a single source sample, sequenced in a study of shared clonotypes between healthy human individuals. This table comes from immunoSEQ multiplex PCR, and its TCRdb copy is limited to in-frame clones, with some not included. The repertoire holds about 2,200,000 clones, with around 93% as singletons. CD45RO-negative, CCR7-positively selected cells formed the naive CD8 fraction, excluding terminally differentiated effector memory CD45RA+ cells. The sample was naive CD8+ T cells from PBMCs. Source of these receptors: a man between 18 and 29 years old in good health. Some clones in this sample may be carry-over from other donors' samples.

The chain joins TRBV28 to TRBJ2-3, with a possible D match to TRBD2 (5 bases). The CDR3 consists of 13 residues. V lost 7 bases and J lost 4, with 12 bases in between. The germline V gene encodes CDR1 MDHEN and CDR2 SYDVKM. The CDR3 spells CASTLSGADTQYF. The CDR3, as DNA: TGTGCCAGCACCCTCTCCGGGGCAGATACGCAGTATTTT.

As regards this clone: Other nucleotide sequences from this sample produce the same CDR3. The chain has TRBV5-1 and TRBJ2-7, with 11 bases matching TRBD2. This CDR3 is built from 15 residues. Germline V lookup: CDR1 SGHRS, CDR2 YFSETQ. Trimming at V came to 0 bases and at J to 4 bases, leaving 3 bases not matched to a gene. The CDR3 is CASSLELAGVYEQYF. The DNA of the CDR3 is TGCGCCAGCAGCTTGGAACTAGCGGGAGTGTACGAGCAGTACTTC.

The V gene is TRBV28, the J gene TRBJ1-5, with unresolved D. The CDR3 covers 14 residues. Trimming left V 2 bases short and J 3 bases short, with 8 bases between. Germline CDR1 MDHEN, CDR2 SYDVKM. CDR3 amino acids: CASSLMVLNQPQHF. The DNA of the CDR3 is TGTGCCAGCAGTTTAATGGTCCTCAATCAGCCCCAGCATTTT.

This rearrangement joins TRBV5-6 to TRBJ2-5; D perhaps matches TRBD1 (6 bases). CDR3 length: 13 residues. V gave up 6 bases and J gave up 3 bases, with 12 bases separating them. Germline values: CDR1 SGHDT, CDR2 YYEEEE. The CDR3 DNA sequence: TGTGCCAGCATCGAGAACAGGGAAGAGACCCAGTACTTC. Amino acid sequence: CASIENREETQYF.

Concerning this clone itself: At the DNA level, this CDR3 is encoded by other sequences in the same sample as well. CDR3 in DNA: TGTGCCAGCAGCCCCCCGGGACTCAACACCGGGGAGCTGTTTTTT. Amino acids: CASSPPGLNTGELFF. This chain connects TRBV7-9 to TRBJ2-2; TRBD2 is a possible D gene (6 bases). The CDR3 extends over 15 amino acids. The V gene's germline CDR1 is SEHNR and CDR2 FQNEAQ (reference sequence). V gave up 5 bases and J gave up 2 bases, with 12 bases separating them. Using reference TRBV7-9 and TRBJ2-2 for the parts outside the CDR3, the full variable domain is DTGVSQNPRHKITKRGQNVTFRCDPISEHNRLYWYRQTLGQGPEFLTYFQNEAQLEKSRLLSDRFSAERPKGSFSTLEIQRTEQGDSAMYLCASSPPGLNTGELFFGEGSRLTVL.

With respect to this clone: This same CDR3 is encoded by further DNA sequences in the sample. The J gene is TRBJ2-2, the V gene TRBV27; D unclear. The germline V gene has CDR1 MNHEY and CDR2 SMNVEV (reference sequence). Between the trimmed V and J ends, which lost 0 bases and 8 bases, there was a span of 10 bases. The CDR3 contains 14 residues. The CDR3 nucleotides read TGTGCCAGCAGTTTATCGAGCCCCACAGGGGAGCTGTTTTTT. This gives the protein CASSLSSPTGELFF.

The V and J genes are TRBV5-6 and TRBJ2-1; perhaps TRBD1 as D (6 bases). The CDR3 is made up of 16 amino acids. Trimming removed 2 bases at V and 0 bases at J, with 12 bases between. CDR1 and CDR2 from the germline V gene are SGHDT and YYEEEE. CDR3 region: CASSLFGGSSYNEQFF. In DNA form, the CDR3 reads TGTGCCAGCAGCTTATTTGGGGGCAGCTCCTACAATGAGCAGTTCTTC.

Only one count was recorded for this clone. Other DNA sequences within the sample encode an identical CDR3. The chain uses TRBV7-9 and TRBJ2-7; D might be TRBD2 (6 bases). This CDR3 is built from 14 residues. Germline V gene sequence: CDR1 SEHNR, CDR2 FQNEAQ (reference sequence). V was cut by 1 base and J by 2 bases, with 9 bases left in between. The CDR3 reads CASSLGTGAYEQYF. For the CDR3, the DNA is TGTGCCAGCAGCTTAGGGACGGGGGCCTACGAGCAGTACTTC. The whole variable domain, filled in from reference TRBV7-9 and TRBJ2-7, reads DTGVSQNPRHKITKRGQNVTFRCDPISEHNRLYWYRQTLGQGPEFLTYFQNEAQLEKSRLLSDRFSAERPKGSFSTLEIQRTEQGDSAMYLCASSLGTGAYEQYFGPGTRLTVT.

This clone was seen once. Other DNA sequences from this sample encode an identical CDR3 as well. This chain connects TRBV15 to TRBJ2-7; D tentatively reads TRBD1 or TRBD2 (5 bases each). The CDR3 extends over 14 amino acids. Germline CDR1 reads LNHNV; CDR2 reads YYDKDF (reference sequence). V lost 3 bases to trimming and J lost 2 bases, with 11 bases between them. The CDR3 DNA reads TGTGCCACCAGCAGGCGGCAGGGACCCTACGAGCAGTACTTC. Its translation: CATSRRQGPYEQYF.